This entry describes one TCR beta chain. Assay: immunoSEQ multiplex PCR; the TCRdb copy retains only in-frame clones and omits some. The sample carries 50,000 to 80,000 clones, 75% to 95% recorded once. The sample originates from a study of T cell changes during pregnancy in multiple sclerosis. Germline CDR1 is MNHNY and CDR2 is SVGAGI (reference sequence). With 7 bases removed from V and 4 bases from J, the gap between germline ends came to 10 bases. CDR3 length: 13 residues. The clonotype comes from a female donor with multiple sclerosis, enrolled in a pregnancy study. The sequenced sample was CD8+ T cells from peripheral blood mononuclear cells, obtained before pregnancy. The V call is TRBV6-6, the J call TRBJ2-2; D may be TRBD2 (5 bases). The CDR3 coding sequence is TGTGCCAGCAAGCTAGCCGGCACCGGGGAGCTGTTTTTT. It specifies CASKLAGTGELFF.